What follows are 8 T cell receptor beta chains derived from one specimen sequenced in a study of Ad26.COV2.S vaccination and SARS-CoV-2 variants. The method was immunoSEQ multiplex PCR; TCRdb's version includes in-frame clones alone and lacks a portion of them. The sample has about 420,000 clones, roughly 90% seen once. Treatment reported: 15 to 20 received Ad26.COV2.S at low or high dose, single or two shots; several received placebo; per-sample allocation not given. The study sampled participants on day 63 after the first vaccine or placebo injection. The sample was peripheral blood, taken in a trial of Ad26.COV2.S vaccine versus placebo. The source is a person between 18 and 65 years old who received the Ad26.COV2.S COVID-19 vaccine or a placebo.

Only one count was recorded for this clone. This chain joins TRBV7-8 and TRBJ1-3, with 8 positions matching TRBD1. The junction had 0 bases not matched to a gene; V was cut back by 1 base and J by 4 bases. Per germline, CDR1 SGHVS and CDR2 FQNEAQ. This CDR3 contains 14 residues. Written as DNA, the CDR3 is TGTGCCAGCAGCTTAGGACAGGGGGGAAACACCATATATTTT. Its protein product is CASSLGQGGNTIYF.

The J gene is TRBJ2-1, the V gene TRBV6-6; maybe TRBD2 (5 bases). Trimming cost V 8 bases and J 0 bases, with 14 bases left between them. CDR1 and CDR2 from the germline V gene are MNHNY and SVGAGI (reference sequence). The CDR3 totals 15 residues. The chain's CDR3 is CASQSVGSSYNEQFF. CDR3 nucleotides: TGTGCCAGCCAATCGGTTGGGAGCTCCTACAATGAGCAGTTCTTC.

The V gene is TRBV4-3, the J gene TRBJ2-6, with TRBD1 matching 8 bases. From germline, CDR1 is LGHNA and CDR2 YSLEER. CDR3 length: 18 amino acids. The V gene end was trimmed by 4 bases and the J gene end by 0 bases; junction bases not matched to a gene: 8. The CDR3: CASSPRDRTVSGANVLTF. The CDR3 DNA reads as TGCGCCAGCAGCCCCAGGGACAGGACCGTCTCTGGGGCCAACGTCCTGACTTTC.

The J gene is TRBJ1-1, the V gene TRBV18; tentative D call: TRBD1 (5 bases). CDR3 length equals 15 residues. Looked up from germline, CDR1 is KGHSH and CDR2 is LQKENI. Between the trimmed V and J ends, which lost 2 bases and 2 bases, there was a span of 12 bases. Here the CDR3 reads CASSPNGGVNTEAFF. The CDR3 nucleotides read TGTGCCAGCTCACCAAACGGGGGGGTAAACACTGAAGCTTTCTTT.

The chain couples TRBV5-4 to TRBJ2-1; D ambiguous. Germline CDR1 SGHNT, CDR2 YYREEE (reference sequence). CDR3 length: 14 amino acids. V lost 0 bases and J lost 6, with 10 bases in between. CDR3 sequence: CASSLGTGSNEQFF. CDR3 nucleotide sequence: TGTGCCAGCAGCTTGGGGACGGGTTCCAATGAGCAGTTCTTC.

This chain links TRBV28 with TRBJ2-7; the match to TRBD2 covers 10 bases. Losses at the gene ends were 4 bases for V and 2 bases for J; bases not matched to a gene: 8. The germline V gene has CDR1 MDHEN and CDR2 SYDVKM. The CDR3 has 16 amino acids. The CDR3 DNA reads TGTGCCAGCAGTTCCGCCGGGACTAGCGCGGCCTACGAGCAGTACTTC. The encoded protein is CASSSAGTSAAYEQYF. The full variable domain, in which reference TRBV28 and TRBJ2-7 provide the parts outside the CDR3, is DVKVTQSSRYLVKRTGEKVFLECVQDMDHENMFWYRQDPGLGLRLIYFSYDVKMKEKGDIPEGYSVSREKKERFSLILESASTNQTSMYLCASSSAGTSAAYEQYFGPGTRLTVT.

This chain uses TRBV5-4 with TRBJ1-2; D possibly corresponds to TRBD1 (6 bases). The CDR3 has 14 residues. CDR1 and CDR2 (germline): SGHNT, YYREEE (reference sequence). V shed 5 bases and J shed 8 bases, with 19 bases lying between them. The CDR3 DNA is TGTGCCAGCAGTTTTAATGGGGGGGCGAAAGGCTACACCTTC. Amino acids: CASSFNGGAKGYTF.

This chain links TRBV24-1 with TRBJ2-5; TRBD2 might be the D (5 bases). The CDR3 covers 16 residues. V was trimmed by 2 bases and J by 0 bases, leaving 12 bases between them. CDR1 KGHDR and CDR2 SFDVKD come from the germline V gene. The CDR3 reads CATSDSAGKNQETQYF. CDR3 nucleotide sequence: TGTGCCACCAGTGATTCCGCCGGGAAGAACCAAGAGACCCAGTACTTC.